A single sample gave rise to the 12 T cell receptor beta chains below, sequenced in a study of shared clonotypes between healthy human individuals. The protocol was immunoSEQ multiplex PCR, while the TCRdb copy is restricted to in-frame clones and leaves out a portion. The sample holds more than 1 million clones, 78% seen once. The sequenced sample consisted of memory CD4+ T cells from PBMCs. Subset: CD45RA-negative fraction. The receptors shown here come from a man between 18 and 29 years old in good health. Some clones in this sample may be carry-over from other donors' samples.

Here the CDR3 DNA reads TGCGCCAGCAGCCCTGACAGGGGGGCTCAGCCCCAGCATTTT. Its translation is CASSPDRGAQPQHF. The rearrangement joins TRBV5-1 to TRBJ1-5; 9 bases line up with TRBD1. This CDR3 contains 14 residues. Germline trimming cut 4 bases from V and 6 bases from J; bases unmatched to any gene: 5. The germline V gene has CDR1 SGHRS and CDR2 YFSETQ.

On this clone: The same CDR3 arises from other DNA sequences in this sample as well. V is TRBV7-8 and J is TRBJ2-1, with D possibly being TRBD1 (5 bases). The V gene lost 3 bases and the J gene lost 9 bases, with 9 bases spanning the gap. The CDR3 runs to 12 residues. The germline CDR1 and CDR2 sequences are SGHVS and FQNEAQ. CDR3 DNA: TGTGCCAGCAGCTTGGGGCGCAGTGAGCAGTTCTTC. It encodes CASSLGRSEQFF. The full variable domain, its missing parts supplied by reference TRBV7-8 and TRBJ2-1, is GAGVSQSPRYKVAKRGQDVALRCDPISGHVSLFWYQQALGQGPEFLTYFQNEAQLDKSGLPSDRFFAERPEGSVSTLKIQRTQQEDSAVYLCASSLGRSEQFFGPGTRLTVL.

The chain employs TRBV10-3 and TRBJ1-2, with D unclear. The CDR3 spans 12 residues. Trimming took 8 bases from V and 6 from J, leaving 13 bases between them. Germline-derived CDR1 and CDR2 are ENHRY and SYGVKD. The CDR3 loop is CAIGTQGDGYTF. CDR3 bases: TGTGCCATCGGCACACAAGGAGATGGCTACACCTTC.

V usage is TRBV7-2 and J usage is TRBJ2-1; tentative D call: TRBD2 (6 bases). Germline V gene sequence: CDR1 SGHTA, CDR2 FQGNSA. The CDR3 consists of 17 residues. V was trimmed by 0 bases and J by 6 bases, leaving 18 bases between them. CDR3 protein: CASSLAGAAGSSNEQFF. Written as DNA, the CDR3 is TGTGCCAGCAGCTTAGCGGGTGCCGCGGGGAGTAGCAATGAGCAGTTCTTC.

The genes are TRBV28 and TRBJ1-4; D is unclear. The germline V gene has CDR1 MDHEN and CDR2 SYDVKM. The CDR3 totals 11 residues. Trimming pared 7 bases from V and 6 bases from J, leaving 6 bases between. The CDR3 nucleotides are TGTGCCAGCACCCTTGATGAAAAACTGTTTTTT. Translation: CASTLDEKLFF.

The rearrangement links TRBV5-8 to TRBJ2-7, with TRBD1 matching over 8 bases. This CDR3 has 13 residues. Unmatched junction bases numbered 4, after V lost 1 base and J lost 7 bases. Germline V lookup: CDR1 SGHTS, CDR2 YDEGEE. The CDR3 sequence is CASSLFRGREQYF. The CDR3 nucleotides are TGTGCCAGCAGCTTGTTCAGGGGGCGTGAGCAGTACTTC.

J is TRBJ1-5 and V is TRBV6-6, with D unclear. With 7 bases removed from V and 1 base from J, the gap between germline ends came to 11 bases. Germline V CDR1 and CDR2: MNHNY, SVGAGI (reference sequence). This CDR3 has 14 residues. In nucleotides, the CDR3 is TGTGCCAGCATGTCAACTGAGAGCAATCAGCCCCAGCATTTT. Amino acids: CASMSTESNQPQHF.

The chain links TRBV20-1 to TRBJ1-2; possibly TRBD1 for D (5 bases). The CDR3 has 11 amino acids. Germline V gives CDR1 DFQATT, CDR2 SNEGSKA (reference sequence). V was cut by 2 bases and J by 8 bases, with 9 bases left in between. The CDR3 sequence: CSARYGQGYTF. DNA for the CDR3: TGCAGTGCTAGATACGGACAAGGCTACACCTTC.

The rearrangement joins TRBV28 to TRBJ1-2; tentatively, D is TRBD1 (6 bases). Germline V gene sequence: CDR1 MDHEN, CDR2 SYDVKM. V shed 2 bases and J shed 8 bases, with 12 bases lying between them. The CDR3 is 13 residues long. The CDR3 sequence is CASSLGQPTGYTF. The CDR3 bases are TGTGCCAGCAGTTTAGGACAGCCCACGGGCTACACCTTC.

The chain recombines TRBV6-5 with TRBJ2-1; the D is unclear. Between the trimmed V and J ends, which lost 6 bases and 8 bases, there was a span of 17 bases. Per germline, CDR1 MNHEY and CDR2 SVGAGI. The CDR3 covers 14 residues. The CDR3, as DNA: TGTGCCAGCAGATTAAACGACGGACGCTATGAGCAGTTCTTC. It is translated as CASRLNDGRYEQFF.

This chain uses TRBV9 with TRBJ1-2; D gene ambiguous. Trimming stripped 2 bases from V and 1 base from J, with 12 bases between. Germline CDR1 SGDLS, CDR2 YYNGEE. CDR3 length: 15 residues. The CDR3 DNA follows: TGTGCCAGCAGCGTGGCCCTTGGGGATAACTATGGCTACACCTTC. Its protein product is CASSVALGDNYGYTF.

This clone has just one count. The chain couples TRBV5-6 to TRBJ1-1, with D possibly matching TRBD1 (6 bases). The germline V gene encodes CDR1 SGHDT and CDR2 YYEEEE. The CDR3 contains 14 residues. The V and J ends lost 0 bases and 5 bases respectively, with 11 bases between them. CDR3 protein: CASSLAGGRTEAFF. Written as DNA, the CDR3 is TGTGCCAGCAGCTTGGCGGGGGGCAGGACTGAAGCTTTCTTT.